One and the same sample provided the 4 T cell receptor beta chains below, sequenced in a study of shared clonotypes between healthy human individuals. Assay: immunoSEQ multiplex PCR; the TCRdb copy retains only in-frame clones and omits some. This sample has about 300,000 clones, with 74% found just once. The sample consisted of memory CD4+ T cells sorted from blood. Sample subset: CD45RA-negative fraction. The origin of the receptors is a man aged 25-40 years in good health.

V usage is TRBV2 and J usage is TRBJ2-5, with 7 nucleotides matching TRBD1. CDR3 size: 14 residues. The junction had 4 bases not matched to a gene; V was cut back by 5 bases and J by 1 base. Looked up from germline, CDR1 is SNHLY and CDR2 is FYNNEI. CDR3 in DNA: TGTGCCAGCAGTTTGACAGGGCCCCAAGAGACCCAGTACTTC. Residues: CASSLTGPQETQYF.

This clone turned up a few times. This chain connects TRBV5-1 to TRBJ2-6; D unresolved. Trimming cost V 4 bases and J 0 bases, with 14 bases left between them. From germline, CDR1 is SGHRS and CDR2 YFSETQ. There are 17 residues in the CDR3. The CDR3 coding sequence is TGCGCCAGCAGCCCCCCCACGGGTGCCTCTGGGGCCAACGTCCTGACTTTC. It codes for CASSPPTGASGANVLTF.

V and J are TRBV11-2 and TRBJ2-3; D not certain. The ends were cut back, 2 bases at V and 2 bases at J, with 11 bases in the middle. Germline-derived CDR1 and CDR2 are SGHAT and FQNNGV. The CDR3 runs 15 residues. CDR3 bases: TGTGCCAGCAGCTTAATTTCAAGCTCCACAGATACGCAGTATTTT. Translation: CASSLISSSTDTQYF. Filled out from reference TRBV11-2 and TRBJ2-3, the complete variable domain reads EAGVAQSPRYKIIEKRQSVAFWCNPISGHATLYWYQQILGQGPKLLIQFQNNGVVDDSQLPKDRFSAERLKGVDSTLKIQPAKLEDSAVYLCASSLISSSTDTQYFGPGTRLTVL.

This chain links TRBV2 with TRBJ2-1; D gene unclear. Per germline, CDR1 SNHLY and CDR2 FYNNEI. The CDR3 sequence is 11 residues long. The V gene lost 8 bases and the J gene lost 7 bases, with 9 bases spanning the gap. CDR3 nucleotide sequence: TGTGCCAGCGAGGCCGAGAATGAGCAGTTCTTC. Translating it yields CASEAENEQFF.